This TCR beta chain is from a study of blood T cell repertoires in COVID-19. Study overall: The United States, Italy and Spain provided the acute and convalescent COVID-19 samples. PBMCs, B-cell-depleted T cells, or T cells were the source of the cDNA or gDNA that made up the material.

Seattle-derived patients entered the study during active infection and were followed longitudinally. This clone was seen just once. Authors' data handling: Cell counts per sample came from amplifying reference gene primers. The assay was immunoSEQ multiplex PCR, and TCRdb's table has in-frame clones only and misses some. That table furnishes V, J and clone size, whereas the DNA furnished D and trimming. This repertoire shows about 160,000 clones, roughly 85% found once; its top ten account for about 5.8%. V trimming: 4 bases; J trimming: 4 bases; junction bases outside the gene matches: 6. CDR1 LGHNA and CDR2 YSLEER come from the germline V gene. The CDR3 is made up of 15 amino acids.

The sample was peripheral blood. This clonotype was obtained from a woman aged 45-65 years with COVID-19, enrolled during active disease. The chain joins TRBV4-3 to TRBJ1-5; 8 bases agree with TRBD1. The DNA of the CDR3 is TGCGCCAGCAGCCGCGTGACAGGGGCAAATCAGCCCCAGCATTTT. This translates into CASSRVTGANQPQHF.